The 32 T cell receptor beta chains below come from one sample, sequenced in a study of T cell responses to AZD1222 COVID-19 vaccine (dated by TCRdb to the early 2020s). The time point label corresponds to: about 28 days (+/-7) after the second vaccine dose. The treatment or condition label for this specimen denotes: meningococcal conjugate vaccine given as trial control. Receptors were amplified or captured by the immunoSEQ multiplex PCR assay. TCRdb carries this immuneACCESS record with in-frame sequences only. Its versions omit some clonotypes, under half of them owing to an unresolved V gene in the studies checked, with the rest unexplained. In all, the sample holds fewer than 75,000 clones, and about nine tenths of those were seen once. Approximately 6.3% of the sample is taken by the ten largest. Sequencing used peripheral blood, obtained 28 days after the second dose of the MenACWY control vaccine. The receptors stem from an adult who received the MenACWY meningococcal vaccine as a control.

The J gene is TRBJ1-5, the V gene TRBV28; 9 nucleotides line up with TRBD1. V lost 3 bases, J lost 4 bases, and 1 base stayed unmatched. The germline V gene has CDR1 MDHEN and CDR2 SYDVKM. CDR3 length equals 14 residues. The CDR3 reads CASSLDRGNQPQHF. The DNA for the CDR3 is TGTGCCAGCAGTTTGGACAGGGGTAATCAGCCCCAGCATTTT.

This rearrangement joins TRBV2 to TRBJ1-5; D is unclear. CDR1 and CDR2 (germline): SNHLY, FYNNEI. The CDR3 is 15 residues long. Trimming took off 6 bases at V and 7 bases at J, with 19 bases between the two ends. The CDR3 DNA reads as TGTGCCAGCAGCCCGGGGAGCGAGGTGGGACAGCCCCAGCATTTT. It specifies CASSPGSEVGQPQHF.

The chain recombines TRBV9 with TRBJ2-3, with D perhaps given as TRBD1 or TRBD2 (5 bases each). Deletions cut 0 bases from V and 4 bases from J, with 12 bases between. The CDR3 consists of 15 residues. Germline assignment: CDR1 SGDLS and CDR2 YYNGEE. This CDR3 is CASSVGEGSADTQYF. For the CDR3, the DNA is TGTGCCAGCAGCGTAGGTGAGGGGTCCGCAGATACGCAGTATTTT.

The V and J genes are TRBV5-1 and TRBJ2-5; D not certain. The CDR3 covers 14 residues. The V gene's germline CDR1 is SGHRS and CDR2 YFSETQ. V lost 2 bases to trimming and J lost 3 bases, with 11 bases between them. DNA for the CDR3: TGCGCCAGCAGCTTCTTTGCAGTGAAAGAGACCCAGTACTTC. It yields the protein CASSFFAVKETQYF.

The J gene is TRBJ2-7, the V gene TRBV27; 11 nucleotides line up with TRBD2. V lost 2 bases to trimming and J lost 5 bases; unmatched junction nucleotides: 8. CDR1 is MNHEY, CDR2 SMNVEV, per germline (reference sequence). CDR3 length equals 16 residues. The CDR3 sequence: CASSLLSSGRKNEQYF. The CDR3 nucleotides read TGTGCCAGCAGTTTACTCTCTAGCGGGAGGAAAAACGAGCAGTACTTC.

This sequence joins TRBV10-3 and TRBJ2-2; D possibly corresponds to TRBD1 (6 bases). This CDR3 region has 12 residues. Germline CDR1 ENHRY, CDR2 SYGVKD. V was clipped by 11 bases and J by 4 bases, with 11 bases between them. For the CDR3, the DNA is TGTGCCGCCTTCAGGGGCACCGGGGAGCTGTTTTTT. Amino acids: CAAFRGTGELFF.

The chain links TRBV9 to TRBJ1-5; weak D call: TRBD1 (6 bases). CDR1 and CDR2 from the germline V gene are SGDLS and YYNGEE. Trimming removed 0 bases at V and 7 bases at J, with 14 bases between. The CDR3 totals 15 residues. The CDR3 region has the DNA TGTGCCAGCAGCGTAGAGGGGGTGAAGGGGCAGCCCCAGCATTTT. Translating it yields CASSVEGVKGQPQHF.

The chain employs TRBV5-4 and TRBJ2-7; no clear D gene. The germline CDR1 and CDR2 sequences are SGHNT and YYREEE (reference sequence). The CDR3 contains 15 residues. Trimming pared 1 base from V and 1 base from J, leaving 12 bases between. The CDR3 DNA sequence: TGTGCCAGCAGCTTGCCGATGTCCCAATCCTACGAGCAGTACTTC. Its protein is CASSLPMSQSYEQYF.

The chain has TRBV6-5 and TRBJ2-7, with D unclear. V was shortened by 6 bases and J by 5 bases, with 8 bases between the two germline ends. CDR1 and CDR2 (germline): MNHEY, SVGAGI. CDR3 length equals 11 residues. The CDR3, as DNA: TGTGCCAGCAGCGATCCGGACGAGCAGTACTTC. It is translated as CASSDPDEQYF.

This chain connects TRBV9 to TRBJ1-1; 9 bases agree with TRBD1. Germline CDR1 and CDR2: SGDLS and YYNGEE. There are 14 residues in the CDR3. Trimming cost V 3 bases and J 5 bases; bases outside gene matches: 5. The CDR3 reads CASSGDRVETEAFF. DNA of the CDR3: TGTGCCAGCAGCGGGGACAGGGTCGAGACTGAAGCTTTCTTT.

The chain combines TRBV5-1 with TRBJ1-4, with no clear D. Looked up from germline, CDR1 is SGHRS and CDR2 is YFSETQ. V lost 4 bases and J lost 3, with 10 bases in between. This CDR3 region has 14 residues. This CDR3 is CASSPEVSNEKLFF. CDR3 bases: TGCGCCAGCAGCCCGGAGGTTTCTAATGAAAAACTGTTTTTT.

CDR3 amino acids: CATLQEDVQEKLFF. The CDR3 nucleotides are TGTGCCACCCTGCAGGAAGATGTTCAGGAAAAACTGTTTTTT. The rearrangement links TRBV2 to TRBJ1-4; D is unresolved. This CDR3 has 14 residues. Germline V gene lookup returns CDR1 SNHLY and CDR2 FYNNEI. V gave up 10 bases and J gave up 8 bases, with 20 bases separating them.

The chain carries TRBV19 and TRBJ2-3; D call uncertain. Germline V gene sequence: CDR1 LNHDA, CDR2 SQIVND (reference sequence). The germline V and J ends were trimmed by 5 bases and 2 bases, with 14 bases remaining between them. The CDR3 sequence is 15 residues long. In nucleotides, the CDR3 is TGTGCCAGTAGTTCGCTCTTAAGGGACACAGATACGCAGTATTTT. It encodes CASSSLLRDTDTQYF.

The chain carries TRBV15 and TRBJ2-7, with D hard to call. CDR1 and CDR2 (germline): LNHNV, YYDKDF (reference sequence). The CDR3 length is 16 residues. V lost 3 bases and J lost 2, with 17 bases in between. CDR3 amino acids: CATSRDRITDTYEQYF. DNA for the CDR3: TGTGCCACCAGCAGGGATAGGATAACAGATACCTACGAGCAGTACTTC.

The chain couples TRBV2 to TRBJ2-5; D unresolved. The CDR3 consists of 11 residues. CDR1 and CDR2 (germline): SNHLY, FYNNEI. The V end lost 7 bases, the J end lost 2 bases, and 5 bases lay between the germline ends. The chain's CDR3 is CASTQQETQYF. CDR3 DNA: TGTGCCAGCACGCAGCAAGAGACCCAGTACTTC.

The chain couples TRBV3-1 (or the pseudogene TRBV3-2) to TRBJ2-1; a possible D gene is TRBD1 (5 bases). The V gene's germline CDR1 is LGHDT and CDR2 YNNKEL (reference sequence). The CDR3 contains 18 residues. V was clipped by 1 base and J by 7 bases, with 23 bases between them. CDR3 amino acids: CASSQGFRVGQLLNEQFF. CDR3 nucleotides: TGTGCCAGCAGCCAAGGCTTTCGGGTCGGACAATTGTTGAATGAGCAGTTCTTC.

This clone has more than one count but fewer than ten. CDR3 loop: CASSSLSRERNEQYF. The CDR3 coding sequence is TGTGCCAGCAGCTCCCTGTCGAGGGAGCGCAACGAGCAGTACTTC. The chain recombines TRBV7-9 with TRBJ2-7; tentatively, D is TRBD2 (5 bases). The CDR3 is 15 amino acids. Germline values: CDR1 SEHNR, CDR2 FQNEAQ (reference sequence). Trimming removed 4 bases at V and 5 bases at J, with 18 bases between.

The gene calls are TRBV9 and TRBJ1-3; tentatively, D is TRBD1 (5 bases). CDR3 length: 14 amino acids. Deletions cut 4 bases from V and 4 bases from J, with 12 bases between. Germline values: CDR1 SGDLS, CDR2 YYNGEE. This chain's CDR3 is CASSTGGVGNTIYF. The DNA of the CDR3 is TGTGCCAGCAGCACGGGAGGGGTGGGAAACACCATATATTTT.

This clone was seen just once. The DNA for the CDR3 is TGTGCCAGCAGCCAATCAGACGTGGGCTATGAAAAACTGTTTTTT. Amino acids: CASSQSDVGYEKLFF. The rearrangement joins TRBV16 to TRBJ1-4; D is unresolved. Between the trimmed V and J ends, which lost 0 bases and 6 bases, there was a span of 11 bases. Germline assignment: CDR1 KGHSY and CDR2 FQNENV. This CDR3 spans 15 amino acids.

The CDR3 reads CASSRQGSGNTIYF. The CDR3 DNA follows: TGTGCCAGCAGCCGTCAGGGTTCGGGAAACACCATATATTTT. This chain links TRBV5-5 with TRBJ1-3; tentatively, D is TRBD1 (5 bases). This CDR3 comprises 14 residues. Trimming left V 4 bases short and J 4 bases short, with 12 bases between. From germline, CDR1 is SGHKS and CDR2 YYEKEE (reference sequence). Using reference TRBV5-5 and TRBJ1-3 for the parts outside the CDR3, the full variable domain is DAGVTQSPTHLIKTRGQQVTLRCSPISGHKSVSWYQQVLGQGPQFIFQYYEKEERGRGNFPDRFSARQFPNYSSELNVNALLLGDSALYLCASSRQGSGNTIYFGEGSWLTVV.

This clone turned up a few times. CDR3 residues: CASLAGAPGHEQYF. The DNA of the CDR3 is TGTGCCAGCTTAGCGGGAGCCCCCGGCCACGAGCAGTACTTC. The chain joins TRBV2 to TRBJ2-7, with 9 bases fitting TRBD2. The CDR3 sequence is 14 residues long. The junction had 10 bases not matched to a gene; V was cut back by 8 bases and J by 5 bases. The germline V gene has CDR1 SNHLY and CDR2 FYNNEI.

The table lists this clone with a count of one. This chain connects TRBV11-3 to TRBJ2-1; no definite D call. CDR1 is SGHNT, CDR2 YENEEA, per germline. The CDR3 has 13 amino acids. Trimming cost V 1 base and J 1 base, with 2 bases left between them. The CDR3: CASSLVSYNEQFF. CDR3 in DNA: TGTGCCAGCAGCTTAGTTTCCTACAATGAGCAGTTCTTC.

The rearrangement joins TRBV2 to TRBJ2-2; no definite D call. The CDR3 spans 12 residues. The V and J ends lost 6 bases and 4 bases respectively, with 6 bases between them. Germline values: CDR1 SNHLY, CDR2 FYNNEI. The CDR3 coding sequence is TGTGCCAGCAGCGCGGCCACCGGGGAGCTGTTTTTT. Translating gives CASSAATGELFF.

The chain employs TRBV10-2 and TRBJ1-2, with 8 positions matching TRBD1. This CDR3 comprises 13 residues. CDR1 is WSHSY, CDR2 SAAADI, per germline. V lost 2 bases and J lost 8; bases outside the gene matches: 4. CDR3 amino acids: CASSERTGNGYTF. The CDR3 DNA sequence: TGCGCCAGCAGTGAGCGGACAGGGAACGGCTACACCTTC.

The chain combines TRBV10-3 with TRBJ1-4, with 9 bases lining up with TRBD1. J gave up 8 bases and V 6 bases, and 4 bases lay outside the gene matches. The CDR3 contains 13 residues. CDR1 is ENHRY, CDR2 SYGVKD, per germline. The CDR3 DNA reads as TGTGCCATCAGAGGGACAGGGATAGAAAAACTGTTTTTT. It yields the protein CAIRGTGIEKLFF.

The rearrangement links TRBV19 to TRBJ2-5; D remains unclear. Trimming took off 5 bases at V and 7 bases at J, with 14 bases between the two ends. CDR1 and CDR2 (germline): LNHDA, SQIVND (reference sequence). This CDR3 is built from 13 residues. CDR3 protein: CASSADKLGTQYF. The CDR3 nucleotides read TGTGCCAGTAGTGCAGACAAGCTAGGGACCCAGTACTTC.

This clone was counted a single time. The CDR3 DNA follows: TGTGCCAGCAGTTTTGGGCTCCCGGTCGGAAACACCATATATTTT. This translates into CASSFGLPVGNTIYF. J is TRBJ1-3 and V is TRBV28, with unresolved D. The CDR3 length is 15 residues. Germline V gene data show CDR1 as MDHEN and CDR2 as SYDVKM. V gave up 3 bases and J gave up 4 bases, with 13 bases separating them.

The chain combines TRBV27 with TRBJ2-5; 7 bases are a match to TRBD2. The V and J ends lost 2 bases and 1 base, in that order; junction bases with no gene match: 10. Germline V gene lookup returns CDR1 MNHEY and CDR2 SMNVEV (reference sequence). The CDR3 is 17 amino acids. The DNA of the CDR3 is TGTGCCAGCAGTTTAAGCCCCGTCGGACTAGGCCAAGAGACCCAGTACTTC. It codes for CASSLSPVGLGQETQYF.

The chain employs TRBV7-2 and TRBJ2-3; D ambiguous. The CDR3 loop spans 15 amino acids. The germline gives CDR1 SGHTA, CDR2 FQGNSA. Trimming stripped 0 bases from V and 6 bases from J, with 13 bases between. The CDR3 DNA is TGTGCCAGCAGCTTAGCGGTGGGGATGCAGGATACGCAGTATTTT. Its translation is CASSLAVGMQDTQYF.

The chain is built from TRBV10-1 and TRBJ2-1, with 14 bases aligning to TRBD2. The CDR3 is made up of 15 amino acids. Germline loops: CDR1 WNHNN, CDR2 SYGVQD (reference sequence). Trimming took 6 bases from V and 8 from J; bases not matched to a gene: 6. DNA for the CDR3: TGCGCCAGCAGCCCGGGACTAGCGGGAGAGGATGAGCAGTTCTTC. Translation: CASSPGLAGEDEQFF.

The genes are TRBV30 and TRBJ1-1; perhaps TRBD1 as D (6 bases). V was cut by 5 bases and J by 4 bases, with 17 bases left in between. The CDR3 length is 14 residues. Germline loops: CDR1 GTSNPN, CDR2 SVGIG (reference sequence). The CDR3 nucleotides are TGTGCCTGGGAGGGGGAAGGGACTCGCACTGAAGCTTTCTTT. Encoded protein: CAWEGEGTRTEAFF.

This chain links TRBV5-1 with TRBJ2-7, with 10 bases fitting TRBD2. The CDR3 spans 15 residues. V lost 3 bases, J lost 3 bases, and 6 bases stayed unmatched. Germline V gives CDR1 SGHRS, CDR2 YFSETQ. Here the CDR3 reads CASSSAWTSGYEQYF. The CDR3 DNA sequence: TGCGCCAGCAGCTCGGCATGGACTAGCGGCTACGAGCAGTACTTC.